A selection of T cell receptor beta chains follows, all from one sample in a study of T-cell reconstitution after alpha-beta-depleted transplantation in children. TCRdb reprocessed the PCR reads with MiXCR, giving one entry per CDR3 protein. The profile shows some 500,000 distinct CDR3 sequences, 30% to 35% of them singletons. This material consisted of PBMCs from the stem cell graft donor, taken from the stem cell graft. Receptors were obtained from a human donor who donated a stem cell graft to a child with aplastic anemia. Each CDR3 is given with its conserved first and last residue. A D gene is named only where the DNA matches it firmly. The size field is filled for only some rows; it gives once, few, many or a size class.

>TRBV4-3|.|TRBJ2-1|.
TGCGCCAGCAGCCAAGACCGACTGGGACCCAATGAGCAGTTCTTC
CASSQDRLGPNEQFF
>TRBV5-5|many|TRBJ2-2|.
TGTGCCAGCAGCAGACAGGAGAACACCGGGGAGCTGTTTTTT
CASSRQENTGELFF
>TRBV20-1|few|TRBJ1-5|.
TGCAGTGCTAGTCCACAGGTGAAGATTCTTAATCAGCCCCAGCATTTT
CSASPQVKILNQPQHF
>TRBV12-5|.|TRBJ1-1|.
TGTGCTAGTGGTTTGACCCTAATGGAGGGGACTGAAGCTTTCTTT
CASGLTLMEGTEAFF
>TRBV20-1|.|TRBJ2-4|.
TGCAGTGCTAGTCGCCCCACGGGGGGCGATCGGAACATTCAGTACTTC
CSASRPTGGDRNIQYF
>TRBV19|.|TRBJ2-1|.
TGTGCCAGTAGCCCTTTTGGGGACCGAGGGAATGAGCAGTTCTTC
CASSPFGDRGNEQFF
>TRBV7-3|.|TRBJ2-1|TRBD2
TGTGCCAGCAGCTCTAGAGCGGGAGGGGCGGGACCGGAGCAGTTCTTC
CASSSRAGGAGPEQFF
>TRBV10-1|few|TRBJ2-2|.
TGCGCCAGCAGTGAACTCTTAGGTCGTTGCACCGGGGAGCTGTTTTTT
CASSELLGRCTGELFF
>TRBV7-2|.|TRBJ2-3|.
TGTGCCAGCAGCTTAGATCTGGGAGCGGATACGCAGTATTTT
CASSLDLGADTQYF
>TRBV6-1|once|TRBJ1-3|.
TGTGCCAGCACCTTGCAACCAGGGGACTCTGGAAACACCATATATTTT
CASTLQPGDSGNTIYF
>TRBV12-3/TRBV12-4|.|TRBJ1-5|.
TGTGCCAGCATCCTTGGGGGAGGGGATCAGCCCCAGCATTTT
CASILGGGDQPQHF
>TRBV11-1|.|TRBJ2-1|TRBD2
TGTGCCAGCAGCGACTCCGGGACTAGCGGTGAGCAGTTCTTC
CASSDSGTSGEQFF
>TRBV7-8|few|TRBJ1-2|.
TGTGCCAGCAGCTTAGCGGCTACCCTTAACTATGGCTACACCTTC
CASSLAATLNYGYTF
>TRBV29-1|.|TRBJ2-7|TRBD2
TGCAGCGTTGAGGGAGCGGGAGGGAACTACGAGCAGTACTTC
CSVEGAGGNYEQYF